This T cell receptor (beta chain) was identified in a study of T cells in Graves' hyperthyroidism and ophthalmopathy. Study results and limitations: Among clonotypes expanded in thyroid above 0.001, most were also found in blood.

The TCR beta CDR3 regions underwent amplification using RNA transcripts as the source. Carried out on the TCR CDR3, a first-round RT-PCR used the HTBI primer set. TCRdb used MiXCR to reprocess the multiplex PCR reads, holding one entry per CDR3 protein. The sample consists of fewer than 900,000 distinct CDR3 sequences, 18% of them appearing once. Concerning this clonotype itself: What it binds is unknown.

This CDR3 comprises 15 residues. V was cut by 5 bases and J by 2 bases, with 18 bases left in between. Germline values: CDR1 GTSNPN, CDR2 SVGIG (reference sequence). This clonotype was obtained from a woman aged 45-65 years with Graves' hyperthyroidism that later progressed to Graves' ophthalmopathy. This sequence joins TRBV30 and TRBJ1-2; D is unclear. The specimen was blood. CDR3 residues: CAWSSATILNYGYTF. The CDR3, as DNA: TGTGCCTGGTCGTCGGCCACCATATTAAACTATGGCTACACCTTC.